These 9 T cell receptor beta chains share one sample of origin, sequenced in a study of long-term antiretroviral therapy in people with HIV (dated by TCRdb to the early 2020s). The immunoSEQ hsTCRB v3.0 assay was used at survey level resolution for TRB variable region sequencing. Here the immuneACCESS table is served through TCRdb, limited to in-frame sequences with V and J called. Missing clones are a known gap in these copies; in checked studies unresolved V genes cover under half, and the rest lacks a known reason. Here the sample has approximately 11,000 clones; roughly four fifths occur a single time. Jointly, the top ten make up 15% to 20% of the sample. Sequencing was performed on unsorted PBMCs, taken 1.8 years after starting antiretroviral therapy. The receptor source for this set is a man aged 40-55 years with HIV.

The chain combines TRBV28 with TRBJ1-2; 10 bases are a match to TRBD1. Germline V gene lookup returns CDR1 MDHEN and CDR2 SYDVKM. V shed 7 bases, J shed 4 bases, and the junction held 6 bases outside the gene matches. This CDR3 spans 14 amino acids. CDR3 region: CASKRGQGSYGYTF. The DNA of the CDR3 is TGTGCCAGCAAGAGGGGACAGGGGTCCTATGGCTACACCTTC.

This chain links TRBV11-2 with TRBJ2-5; a weak D match, TRBD1 (6 bases). V was shortened by 1 base and J by 6 bases, with 15 bases between the two germline ends. CDR1 and CDR2 (germline): SGHAT, FQNNGV. CDR3 length: 15 residues. The CDR3 is CASSLGAQGRKTQYF. Here the CDR3 DNA reads TGTGCCAGCAGCTTAGGTGCGCAGGGGCGGAAGACCCAGTACTTC.

This clone was counted a few times. The CDR3 spells CASSLPTGQETQYF. In DNA form, the CDR3 reads TGTGCCAGCAGCTTACCGACAGGGCAGGAGACCCAGTACTTC. The rearrangement joins TRBV7-9 to TRBJ2-5; TRBD1 agrees at 7 bases. This CDR3 has 14 amino acids. From germline, CDR1 is SEHNR and CDR2 FQNEAQ (reference sequence). V shed 2 bases and J 5 bases; nucleotides not matched to a gene: 5.

V usage is TRBV4-3 and J usage is TRBJ2-5; 10 nucleotides match TRBD2. From germline, CDR1 is LGHNA and CDR2 YSLEER. This CDR3 is 14 amino acids long. J lost 5 bases, V lost 4 bases, and 4 bases had no gene match. CDR3 in DNA: TGCGCCAGCAGCCTTAGCGGGAGGAAGGAGACCCAGTACTTC. Its protein product is CASSLSGRKETQYF.

The rearrangement uses TRBV7-6 and TRBJ2-7, with D unresolved. V was cut by 1 base and J by 6 bases, with 13 bases left in between. CDR1 and CDR2 (germline): SGHVS, FNYEAQ. This CDR3 region has 14 residues. The CDR3 protein is CASSLGGTSGEQYF. For the CDR3, the DNA is TGTGCCAGCAGCTTAGGTGGAACGTCCGGCGAGCAGTACTTC.

The sample holds one count of this clone. The rearrangement links TRBV28 to TRBJ2-3; 9 nucleotides align to TRBD1. CDR3 length: 15 residues. Germline CDR1 and CDR2: MDHEN and SYDVKM. V gave up 5 bases and J gave up 2 bases; unmatched junction bases: 5. CDR3: CASSPRTGDTDTQYF. The CDR3 DNA is TGTGCCAGCAGTCCAAGGACAGGGGACACAGATACGCAGTATTTT.

The chain links TRBV28 to TRBJ1-5, with D possibly matching TRBD1 (6 bases). Per germline, CDR1 MDHEN and CDR2 SYDVKM. This CDR3 comprises 14 residues. V lost 3 bases to trimming and J lost 4 bases, with 10 bases between them. In nucleotides, the CDR3 is TGTGCCAGCAGTTTTATAGGACAGAATCAGCCCCAGCATTTT. It is translated as CASSFIGQNQPQHF.

The J gene is TRBJ1-2, the V gene TRBV19, with no clear D. Germline V gene lookup returns CDR1 LNHDA and CDR2 SQIVND (reference sequence). This CDR3 comprises 14 residues. Trimming removed 3 bases at V and 2 bases at J, with 10 bases between. DNA of the CDR3: TGTGCCAGTAGTATCAACAGTGGAAACTATGGCTACACCTTC. Translated, it gives CASSINSGNYGYTF.

The J gene is TRBJ2-7, the V gene TRBV6-5; 7 bases line up with TRBD2. The J segment lost 5 bases and the V segment lost 5 bases, leaving 6 bases of the junction unmatched. Germline CDR1 reads MNHEY; CDR2 reads SVGAGI. This CDR3 has 13 amino acids. The CDR3 sequence is CASSTSALDEQYF. The CDR3 region has the DNA TGTGCCAGCAGTACTAGCGCCTTGGACGAGCAGTACTTC.